This T cell receptor beta chain was sequenced for a study of preoperative IRX-2 immunotherapy in early breast cancer (dated by TCRdb to between 2018 and 2021). What this sample's treatment or condition label stands for: preoperative locoregional IRX-2 cytokine immunotherapy. The samples were obtained from a phase Ib study in which preoperative, locoregional IRX-2 cytokine immunotherapy intended to prime immune responses was tested. The donors were early-stage breast cancer patients who were given IRX-2 prior to surgery. Remarks on this clone: Its antigen is still unknown. Base qualities are not at hand, and no much larger clone is one base apart.

The receptor library was made with the immunoSEQ multiplex PCR assay. This immuneACCESS table, as held by TCRdb, lists in-frame sequences with V and J called but not all clones. Of the missing ones, under half trace to an unresolved V gene in checked studies; the others have no known cause. In all, the sample holds just over 25,000 clones, and more than 80% of those were seen once. The ten most abundant clones make up roughly 1.3% of the sample. CDR1 MNHGY and CDR2 SAAAGT are derived from the germline V gene. Deletion took 11 bases off V and 0 bases off J, with a span of 14 bases between the germline ends. The CDR3 contains 14 residues, cysteine and phenylalanine counted. Here the CDR3 DNA is all that survives: 42 bases in frame from base 1.

Here the chain combines TRBV6-8 and TRBJ1-3; TRBD1 is possibly the D segment (5 matching bases). This TCR derives from a human donor with breast cancer. The sample here was lymph node tissue, taken after IRX-2 immunotherapy. The CDR3 reads as follows: CAGAGTLSGNTIYF. The bases read TGTGCCGGGGCGGGGACCCTCTCTGGAAACACCATATATTTT.